This TCR beta chain is from a study of T cell repertoires in aging, cancer and after chemotherapy. Overall study context: Six age groups, ranging from 30 or younger to 70 or older, included the donors.

Study-level findings and limits: Hematological cancer patients had lymphoid organ infiltration that may impair thymic emigration or T cell expansion. In cancer patients, declining TCR diversity with age involved lost richness and lost evenness.

The CDR3 sequence is 13 residues long. From germline, CDR1 is SGHAT and CDR2 FQDESV (reference sequence). Trimming pared 1 base from V and 5 bases from J, leaving 8 bases between. The template was genomic DNA from peripheral blood, not RNA. TRB rearrangements spanning V, D and J were amplified using mixed TRB-A/B primers. One entry per CDR3 protein results from TCRdb running MiXCR on the multiplex PCR reads. The table includes about 6,200 distinct CDR3 sequences, 30% detected once. Of note for this clonotype: The target antigen is unknown.

The TCR sequence derives from a human donor with a blood cancer. The sample comprised blood. The chain links TRBV11-1 to TRBJ1-2; D gene ambiguous. This chain's CDR3 is CASSLVPGYGYTF. CDR3 nucleotide sequence: TGTGCCAGCAGCTTAGTGCCTGGATATGGCTACACCTTC.